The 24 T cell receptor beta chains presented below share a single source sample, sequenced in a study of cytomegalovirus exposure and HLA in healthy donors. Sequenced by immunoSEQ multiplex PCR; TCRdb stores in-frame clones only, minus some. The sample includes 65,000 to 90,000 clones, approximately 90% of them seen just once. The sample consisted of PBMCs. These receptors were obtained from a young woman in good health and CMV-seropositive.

CDR3 in amino acids: CASSQSGSFDRGPLTTIYF. CDR3 coding DNA: TGTGCCAGCAGCCAATCAGGGAGTTTCGACAGGGGGCCATTAACGACCATATATTTT. This chain uses TRBV14 with TRBJ1-3; 10 positions agree with TRBD1. The CDR3 totals 19 residues. The germline gives CDR1 SGHDN, CDR2 FVKESK. V lost 2 bases, J lost 10 bases, and 20 bases stayed unmatched.

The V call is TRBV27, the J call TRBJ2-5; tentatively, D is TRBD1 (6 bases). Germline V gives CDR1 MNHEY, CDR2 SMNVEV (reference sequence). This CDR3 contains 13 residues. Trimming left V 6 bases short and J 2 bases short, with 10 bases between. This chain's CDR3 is CASSRTDQETQYF. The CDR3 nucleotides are TGTGCCAGCAGCCGGACAGATCAAGAGACCCAGTACTTC.

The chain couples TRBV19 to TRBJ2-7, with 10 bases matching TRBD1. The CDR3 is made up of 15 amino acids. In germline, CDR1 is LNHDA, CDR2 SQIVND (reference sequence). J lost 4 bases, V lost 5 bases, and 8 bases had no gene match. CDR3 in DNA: TGTGCCAGTAGTGCCGGACAGGGGGGAAAATACGAGCAGTACTTC. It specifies CASSAGQGGKYEQYF. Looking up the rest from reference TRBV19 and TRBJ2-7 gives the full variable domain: DGGITQSPKYLFRKEGQNVTLSCEQNLNHDAMYWYRQDPGQGLRLIYYSQIVNDFQKGDIAEGYSVSREKKESFPLTVTSAQKNPTAFYLCASSAGQGGKYEQYFGPGTRLTVT.

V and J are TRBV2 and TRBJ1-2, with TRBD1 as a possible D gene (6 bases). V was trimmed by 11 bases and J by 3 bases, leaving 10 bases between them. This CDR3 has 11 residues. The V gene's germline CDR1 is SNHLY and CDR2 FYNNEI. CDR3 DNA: TGTGCCGGACGGACAGACTATGGCTACACCTTC. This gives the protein CAGRTDYGYTF.

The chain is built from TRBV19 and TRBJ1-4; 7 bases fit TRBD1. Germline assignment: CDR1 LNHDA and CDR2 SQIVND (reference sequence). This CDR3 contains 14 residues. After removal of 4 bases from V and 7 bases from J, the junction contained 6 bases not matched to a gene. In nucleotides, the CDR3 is TGTGCCAGTAGTACCCACCGACAGGGTGAAAAACTGTTTTTT. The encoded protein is CASSTHRQGEKLFF.

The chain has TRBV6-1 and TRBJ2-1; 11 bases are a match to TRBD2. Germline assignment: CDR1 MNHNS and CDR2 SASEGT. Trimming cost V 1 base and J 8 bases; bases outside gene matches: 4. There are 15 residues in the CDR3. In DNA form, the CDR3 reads TGTGCCAGCAGTGAAGGTCTAGCGGGGGGCTATGAGCAGTTCTTC. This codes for CASSEGLAGGYEQFF.

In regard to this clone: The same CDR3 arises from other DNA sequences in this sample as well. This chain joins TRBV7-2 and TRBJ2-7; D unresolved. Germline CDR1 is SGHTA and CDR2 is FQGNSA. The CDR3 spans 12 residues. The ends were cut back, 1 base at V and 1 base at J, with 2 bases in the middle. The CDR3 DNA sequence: TGTGCCAGCAGCTTAGTATCCTACGAGCAGTACTTC. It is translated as CASSLVSYEQYF.

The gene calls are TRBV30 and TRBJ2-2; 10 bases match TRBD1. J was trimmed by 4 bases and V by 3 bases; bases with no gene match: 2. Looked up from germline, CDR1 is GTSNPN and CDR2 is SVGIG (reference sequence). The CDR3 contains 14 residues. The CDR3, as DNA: TGTGCCTGGAGGGGACAGGGGAGCACCGGGGAGCTGTTTTTT. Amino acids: CAWRGQGSTGELFF.

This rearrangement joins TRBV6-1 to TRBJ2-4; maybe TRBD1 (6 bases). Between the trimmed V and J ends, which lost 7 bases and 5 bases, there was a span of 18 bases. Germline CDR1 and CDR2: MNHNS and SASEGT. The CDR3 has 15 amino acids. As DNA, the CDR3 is TGTGCCAGCAAGGTACACAGGGAGTATCAAAACATTCAGTACTTC. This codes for CASKVHREYQNIQYF.

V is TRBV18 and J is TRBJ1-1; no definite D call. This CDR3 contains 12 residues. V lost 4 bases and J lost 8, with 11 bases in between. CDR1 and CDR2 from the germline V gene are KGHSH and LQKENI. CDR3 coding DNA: TGTGCCAGCTCACGCCCAGGCCCCGAAGCTTTCTTT. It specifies CASSRPGPEAFF.

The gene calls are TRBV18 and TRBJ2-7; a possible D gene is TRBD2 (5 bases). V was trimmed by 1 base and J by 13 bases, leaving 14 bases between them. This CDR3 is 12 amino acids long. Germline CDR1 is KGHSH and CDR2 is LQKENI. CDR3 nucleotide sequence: TGTGCCAGCTCACCACACCAGGAGGAATTATACTTC. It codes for CASSPHQEELYF.

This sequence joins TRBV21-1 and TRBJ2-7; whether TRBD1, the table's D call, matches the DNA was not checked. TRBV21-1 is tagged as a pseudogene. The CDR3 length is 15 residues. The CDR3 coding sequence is TGTGCCAGCAGCAAACAGGACAGGGTTTTCTACGAGCAGTACTTC. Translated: CASSKQDRVFYEQYF.

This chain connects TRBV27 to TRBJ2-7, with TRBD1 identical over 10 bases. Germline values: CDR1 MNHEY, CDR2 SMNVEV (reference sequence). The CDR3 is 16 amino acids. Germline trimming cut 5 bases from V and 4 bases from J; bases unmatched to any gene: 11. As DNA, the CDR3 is TGTGCCAGCAGTAAAGCTAGGACAGGGGGGATTTACGAGCAGTACTTC. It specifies CASSKARTGGIYEQYF.

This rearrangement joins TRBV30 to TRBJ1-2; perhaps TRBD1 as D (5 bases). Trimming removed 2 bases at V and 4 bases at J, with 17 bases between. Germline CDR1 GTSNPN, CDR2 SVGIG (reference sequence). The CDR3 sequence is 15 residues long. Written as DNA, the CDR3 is TGTGCCTGGAGTCCTGAGAACACGGGGGGCTATGGCTACACCTTC. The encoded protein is CAWSPENTGGYGYTF.

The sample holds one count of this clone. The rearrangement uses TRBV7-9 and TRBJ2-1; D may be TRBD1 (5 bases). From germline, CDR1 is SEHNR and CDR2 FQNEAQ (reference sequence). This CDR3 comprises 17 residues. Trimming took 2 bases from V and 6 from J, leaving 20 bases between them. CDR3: CASSLFRTRTTGNEQFF. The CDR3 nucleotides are TGTGCCAGCAGCTTATTTAGGACCAGGACAACGGGCAATGAGCAGTTCTTC.

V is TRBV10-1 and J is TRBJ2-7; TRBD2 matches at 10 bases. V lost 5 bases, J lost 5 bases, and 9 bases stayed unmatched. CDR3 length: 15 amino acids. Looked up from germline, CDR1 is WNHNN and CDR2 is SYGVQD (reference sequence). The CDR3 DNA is TGCGCCAGCAGTCTTCTAGCGGGAGTTCATCACGAGCAGTACTTC. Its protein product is CASSLLAGVHHEQYF.

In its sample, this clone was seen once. The CDR3 DNA reads TGTGCCAGCTCTGGGGCTAGCGGGAGGGTCAATGAGCAGTTCTTC. Its translation is CASSGASGRVNEQFF. The V call is TRBV2, the J call TRBJ2-1, with 12 positions matching TRBD2. This CDR3 has 15 residues. V trimming: 8 bases; J trimming: 6 bases; junction bases outside the gene matches: 8. Germline V lookup: CDR1 SNHLY, CDR2 FYNNEI.

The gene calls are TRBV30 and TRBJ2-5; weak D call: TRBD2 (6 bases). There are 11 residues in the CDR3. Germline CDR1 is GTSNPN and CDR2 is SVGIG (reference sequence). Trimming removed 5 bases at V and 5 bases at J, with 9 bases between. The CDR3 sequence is CAWEEGETQYF. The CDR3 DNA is TGTGCCTGGGAGGAGGGGGAGACCCAGTACTTC.

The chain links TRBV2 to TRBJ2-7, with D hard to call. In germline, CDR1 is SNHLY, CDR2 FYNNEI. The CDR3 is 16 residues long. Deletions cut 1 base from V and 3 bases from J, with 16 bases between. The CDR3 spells CASSEVGGRGYYEQYF. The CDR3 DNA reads TGTGCCAGCAGTGAAGTTGGTGGCAGAGGCTACTACGAGCAGTACTTC.

In DNA, the CDR3 is TGTGCCAGCTCACTGGAGAGCTCCTTCCAATCTGGAAACACCATATATTTT. Its translation: CASSLESSFQSGNTIYF. The rearrangement joins TRBV18 to TRBJ1-3; D is unresolved. Germline assignment: CDR1 KGHSH and CDR2 LQKENI. This CDR3 is built from 17 residues. V dropped 4 bases and J dropped 1 base, with 17 bases sitting between them.

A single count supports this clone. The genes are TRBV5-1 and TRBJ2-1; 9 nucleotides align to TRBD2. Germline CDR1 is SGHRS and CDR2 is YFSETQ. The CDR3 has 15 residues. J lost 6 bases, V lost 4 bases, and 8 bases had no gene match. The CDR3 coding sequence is TGCGCCAGCAGCCAAATACTAGCGGGCGGCAATGAGCAGTTCTTC. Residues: CASSQILAGGNEQFF.

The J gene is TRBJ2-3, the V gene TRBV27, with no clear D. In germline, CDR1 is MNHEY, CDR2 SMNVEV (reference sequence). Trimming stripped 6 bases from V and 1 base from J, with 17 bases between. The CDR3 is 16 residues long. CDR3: CASSPNSLVGTDTQYF. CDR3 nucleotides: TGTGCCAGCAGCCCAAACTCGCTAGTCGGCACAGATACGCAGTATTTT.

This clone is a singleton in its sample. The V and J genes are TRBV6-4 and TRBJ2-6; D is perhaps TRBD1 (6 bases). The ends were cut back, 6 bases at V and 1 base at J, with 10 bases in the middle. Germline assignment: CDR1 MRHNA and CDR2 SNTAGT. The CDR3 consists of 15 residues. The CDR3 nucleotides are TGTGCCAGCAGCCCACAGGGTTCTGGGGCCAACGTCCTGACTTTC. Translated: CASSPQGSGANVLTF.

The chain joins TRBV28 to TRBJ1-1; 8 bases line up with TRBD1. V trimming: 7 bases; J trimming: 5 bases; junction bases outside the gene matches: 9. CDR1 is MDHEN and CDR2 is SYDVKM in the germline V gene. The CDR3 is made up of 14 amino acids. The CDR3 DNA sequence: TGTGCCAGCAAGACAGGACAGGGAGGGACTGAAGCTTTCTTT. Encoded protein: CASKTGQGGTEAFF.